This paragraph reports one TCR beta chain. This sample was included in a study of T cells expressing NK-cell markers. The CDR3 runs 14 residues. Germline CDR1 GTSNPN, CDR2 SVGIG (reference sequence). TCRdb re-called the 5' RACE reads and shows each CDR3 protein once, DNA omitted. The sample holds under 600,000 distinct CDR3 sequences. Sequenced: blood T cells: a sorted CD56 or NKG2C T cell subset, CD4+ or CD8+ T cells, or bulk PBMC T cells (not recorded which). This receptor was obtained from a woman aged 45 to 65 in good health. This chain links TRBV30 with TRBJ2-1; TCRdb's D call, TRBD1, is unchecked because there is no DNA. The CDR3: CAWSPLGGRNEQFF.